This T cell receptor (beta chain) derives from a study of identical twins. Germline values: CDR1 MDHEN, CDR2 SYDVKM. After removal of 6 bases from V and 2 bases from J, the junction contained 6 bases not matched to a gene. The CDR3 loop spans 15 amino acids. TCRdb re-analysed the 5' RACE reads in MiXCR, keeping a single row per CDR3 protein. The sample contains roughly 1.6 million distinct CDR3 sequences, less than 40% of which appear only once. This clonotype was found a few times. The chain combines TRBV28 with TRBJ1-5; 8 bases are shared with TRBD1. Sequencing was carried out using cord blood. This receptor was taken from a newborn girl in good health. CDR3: CASSLQGVRNQPQHF. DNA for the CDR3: TGTGCCAGCAGCCTACAGGGGGTTCGCAATCAGCCCCAGCATTTT.